This T cell receptor beta chain was sequenced for a study of blood T cells in healthy people across ages. Study-wide findings and caveats: It was held that the diversity estimates obtained from one million T cells were underestimates. More naive CD4+ cells and higher diversity were found in long-lived than in aged donors.

V lost 4 bases, J lost 9 bases, and 16 bases lay in between. Germline CDR1 reads MNHEY; CDR2 reads SMNVEV (reference sequence). The CDR3 spans 14 residues. Healthy individuals of Caucasian origin from Russia, aged about 6 to 90, served as donors. Samples each had at least 5 micrograms of total RNA extracted. This clonotype was detected ten times or more. Its cognate antigen is unknown. Then a second PCR, running about 6 to 11 cycles, was carried out with a sample-barcoded 5' primer and a J-beta primer mix. TCRdb reanalysed the 5' RACE reads using MiXCR and keeps one entry per CDR3 protein. The table has around 280,000 distinct CDR3 sequences, roughly 29% seen once.

The TCR comes from a woman aged 70-85 years in good health. The source material was blood. V is TRBV27 and J is TRBJ1-5, with D possibly TRBD1 on 5 matching bases. The CDR3 here is CASSSRRGGGPQHF. CDR3 coding DNA: TGTGCCAGCAGTTCCCGACGGGGGGGTGGGCCCCAGCATTTT.